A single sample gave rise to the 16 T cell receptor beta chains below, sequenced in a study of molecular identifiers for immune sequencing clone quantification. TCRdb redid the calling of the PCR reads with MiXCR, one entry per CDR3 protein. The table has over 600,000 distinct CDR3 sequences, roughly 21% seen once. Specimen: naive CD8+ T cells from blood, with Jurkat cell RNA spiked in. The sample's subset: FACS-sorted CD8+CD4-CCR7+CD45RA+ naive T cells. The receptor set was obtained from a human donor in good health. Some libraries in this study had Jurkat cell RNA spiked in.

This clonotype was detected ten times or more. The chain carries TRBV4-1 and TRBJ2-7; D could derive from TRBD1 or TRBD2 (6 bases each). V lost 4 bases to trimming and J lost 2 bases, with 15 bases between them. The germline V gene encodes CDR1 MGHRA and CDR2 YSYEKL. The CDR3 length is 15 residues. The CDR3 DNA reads TGCGCCAGCAGCCTCACGACCGGGGGCACCTACGAGCAGTACTTC. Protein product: CASSLTTGGTYEQYF.

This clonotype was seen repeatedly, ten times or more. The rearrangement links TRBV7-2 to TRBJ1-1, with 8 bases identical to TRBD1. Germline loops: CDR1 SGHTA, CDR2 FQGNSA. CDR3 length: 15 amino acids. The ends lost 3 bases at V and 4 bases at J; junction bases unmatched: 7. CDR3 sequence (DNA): TGTGCCAGCAGCTTGACGTCAGGGGGCGTCACTGAAGCTTTCTTT. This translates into CASSLTSGGVTEAFF.

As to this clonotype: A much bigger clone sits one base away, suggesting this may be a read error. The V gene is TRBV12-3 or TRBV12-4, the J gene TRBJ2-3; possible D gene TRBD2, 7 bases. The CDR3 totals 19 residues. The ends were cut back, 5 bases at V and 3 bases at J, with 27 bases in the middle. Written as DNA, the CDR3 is TGTGCCAGCAGTCTCAAAAACGTAAGACGGGGGGCTTGGACAGATACGCAGTATTTT. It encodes CASSLKNVRRGAWTDTQYF.

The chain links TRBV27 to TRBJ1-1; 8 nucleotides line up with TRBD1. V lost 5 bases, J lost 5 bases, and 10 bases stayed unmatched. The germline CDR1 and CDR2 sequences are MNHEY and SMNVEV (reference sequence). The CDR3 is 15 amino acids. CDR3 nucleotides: TGTGCCAGCAGTACCTGGACAGGGCCACAGACTGAAGCTTTCTTT. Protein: CASSTWTGPQTEAFF.

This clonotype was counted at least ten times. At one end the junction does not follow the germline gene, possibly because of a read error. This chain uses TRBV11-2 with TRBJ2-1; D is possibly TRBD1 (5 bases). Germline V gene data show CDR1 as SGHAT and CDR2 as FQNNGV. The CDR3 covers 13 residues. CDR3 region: CASSLDRNNEQFF. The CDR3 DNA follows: TGTGCCAGCAGCCTAGACAGAAACAATGAGCAGTTCTTC.

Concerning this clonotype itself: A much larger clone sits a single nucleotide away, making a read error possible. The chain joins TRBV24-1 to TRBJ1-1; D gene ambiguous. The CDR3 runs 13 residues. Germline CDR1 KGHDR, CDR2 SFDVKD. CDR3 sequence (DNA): TGTGCCGCCAGTGTTGGGCAGTCGACTGAAGCTTTCTTT. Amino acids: CAASVGQSTEAFF.

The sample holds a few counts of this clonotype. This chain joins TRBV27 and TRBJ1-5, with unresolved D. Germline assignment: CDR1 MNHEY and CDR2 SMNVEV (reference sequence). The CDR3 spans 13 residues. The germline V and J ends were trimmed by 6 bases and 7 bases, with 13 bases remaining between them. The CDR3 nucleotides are TGTGCCAGCAGCCCCGTTATAGGGCAGCCCCAGCATTTT. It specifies CASSPVIGQPQHF.

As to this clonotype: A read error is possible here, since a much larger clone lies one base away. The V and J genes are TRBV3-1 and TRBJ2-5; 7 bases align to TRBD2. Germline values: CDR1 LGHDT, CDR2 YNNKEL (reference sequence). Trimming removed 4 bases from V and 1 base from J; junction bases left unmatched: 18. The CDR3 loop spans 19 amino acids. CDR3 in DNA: TGTGCCAGCAGCCCAATAGTGGATTCGGCGGGAGTAGGCCAAGAGACCCAGTACTTC. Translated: CASSPIVDSAGVGQETQYF.

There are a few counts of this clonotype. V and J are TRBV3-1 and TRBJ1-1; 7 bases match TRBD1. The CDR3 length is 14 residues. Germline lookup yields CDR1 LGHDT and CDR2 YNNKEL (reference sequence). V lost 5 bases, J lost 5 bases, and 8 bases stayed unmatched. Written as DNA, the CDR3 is TGTGCCAGCAGCGCGGAGGGGGCTCGGACTGAAGCTTTCTTT. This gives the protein CASSAEGARTEAFF.

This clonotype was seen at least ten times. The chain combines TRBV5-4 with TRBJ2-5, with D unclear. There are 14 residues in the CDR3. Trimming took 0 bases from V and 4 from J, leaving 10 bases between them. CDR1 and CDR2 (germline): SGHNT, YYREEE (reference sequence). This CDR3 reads CASSLGYDGETQYF. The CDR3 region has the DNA TGTGCCAGCAGCTTGGGCTACGACGGAGAGACCCAGTACTTC.

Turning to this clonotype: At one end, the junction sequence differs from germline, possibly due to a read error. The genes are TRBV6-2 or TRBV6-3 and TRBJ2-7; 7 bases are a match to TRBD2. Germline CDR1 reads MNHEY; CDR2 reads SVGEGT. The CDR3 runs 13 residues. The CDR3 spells CASGYGGNYEQYF. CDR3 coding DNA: TGTGCCAGCGGTTACGGGGGGAACTACGAGCAGTACTTC.

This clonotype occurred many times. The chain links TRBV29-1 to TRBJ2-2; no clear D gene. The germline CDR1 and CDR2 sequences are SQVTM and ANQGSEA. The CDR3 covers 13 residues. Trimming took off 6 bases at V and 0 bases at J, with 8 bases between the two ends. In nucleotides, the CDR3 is TGCAGCGTCCATGGGGCGAACACCGGGGAGCTGTTTTTT. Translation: CSVHGANTGELFF.

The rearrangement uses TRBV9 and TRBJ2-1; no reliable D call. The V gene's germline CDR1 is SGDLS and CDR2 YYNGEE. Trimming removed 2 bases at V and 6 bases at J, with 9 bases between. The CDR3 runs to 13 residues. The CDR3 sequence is CASSVGLSNEQFF. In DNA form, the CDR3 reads TGTGCCAGCAGCGTCGGGCTCAGCAATGAGCAGTTCTTC. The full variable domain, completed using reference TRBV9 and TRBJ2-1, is DSGVTQTPKHLITATGQRVTLRCSPRSGDLSVYWYQQSLDQGLQFLIQYYNGEERAKGNILERFSAQQFPDLHSELNLSSLELGDSALYFCASSVGLSNEQFFGPGTRLTVL.

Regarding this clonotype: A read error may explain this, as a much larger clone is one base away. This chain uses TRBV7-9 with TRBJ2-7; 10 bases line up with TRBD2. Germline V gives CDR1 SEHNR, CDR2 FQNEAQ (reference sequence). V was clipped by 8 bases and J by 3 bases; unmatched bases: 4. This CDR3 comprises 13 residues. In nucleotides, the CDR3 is TGTGCCAGCGGACTAGCGGAGAACTACGAGCAGTACTTC. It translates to CASGLAENYEQYF.

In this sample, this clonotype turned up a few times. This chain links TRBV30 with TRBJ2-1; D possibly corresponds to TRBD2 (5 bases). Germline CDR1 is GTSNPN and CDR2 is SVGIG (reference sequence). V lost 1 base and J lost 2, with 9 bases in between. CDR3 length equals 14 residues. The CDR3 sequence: CAWSGEPAYNEQFF. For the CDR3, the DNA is TGTGCCTGGAGTGGGGAGCCAGCCTACAATGAGCAGTTCTTC.

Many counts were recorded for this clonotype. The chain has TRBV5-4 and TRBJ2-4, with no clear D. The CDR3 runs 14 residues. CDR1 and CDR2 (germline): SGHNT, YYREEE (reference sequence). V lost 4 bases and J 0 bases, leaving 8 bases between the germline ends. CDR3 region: CASSEDIAKNIQYF. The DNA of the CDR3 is TGTGCCAGCAGCGAGGATATAGCCAAAAACATTCAGTACTTC.